This T cell receptor beta chain was sequenced during a study of beta chain features in type 1 diabetes. Looking at the study overall: Cell yields, age and gender were similar between patients and healthy donors.

TCRB transcripts that were expressed got sequenced, as all of the isolated RNA had been reverse transcribed. The protocol was immunoSEQ multiplex PCR, while the TCRdb copy is restricted to in-frame clones and leaves out a portion. The sample holds roughly 450,000 clones, 11% to 15% seen once. CDR3 size: 11 residues. The germline gives CDR1 SGHVS, CDR2 FQNEAQ. V was pared by 6 bases and J by 4 bases, with 6 bases between. This clone was counted between two and nine times. The specimen sequenced was naive CD4+ T cells from blood. The V call is TRBV7-8, the J call TRBJ2-5; D gene ambiguous. The sequence was obtained from a man aged 25 to 40 in good health. The CDR3 sequence is CASRIRETQYF. The CDR3 region has the DNA TGTGCCAGCAGGATTCGAGAGACCCAGTACTTC.